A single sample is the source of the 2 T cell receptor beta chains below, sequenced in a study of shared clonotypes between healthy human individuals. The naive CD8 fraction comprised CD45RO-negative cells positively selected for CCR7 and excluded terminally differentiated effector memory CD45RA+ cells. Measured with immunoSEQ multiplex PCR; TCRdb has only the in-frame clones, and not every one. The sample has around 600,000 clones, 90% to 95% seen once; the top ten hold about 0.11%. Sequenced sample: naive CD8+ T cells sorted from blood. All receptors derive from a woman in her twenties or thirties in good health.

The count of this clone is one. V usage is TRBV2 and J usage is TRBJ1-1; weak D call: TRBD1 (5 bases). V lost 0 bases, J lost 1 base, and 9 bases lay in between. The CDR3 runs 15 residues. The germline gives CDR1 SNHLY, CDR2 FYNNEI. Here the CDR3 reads CASSEAIGGNTEAFF. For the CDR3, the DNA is TGTGCCAGCAGTGAAGCGATTGGGGGGAACACTGAAGCTTTCTTT. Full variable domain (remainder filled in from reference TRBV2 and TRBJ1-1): EPEVTQTPSHQVTQMGQEVILRCVPISNHLYFYWYRQILGQKVEFLVSFYNNEISEKSEIFDDQFSVERPDGSNFTLKIRSTKLEDSAMYFCASSEAIGGNTEAFFGQGTRLTVV.

The CDR3 protein is CASSLAGTSGPVSGQFF. The CDR3 DNA is TGTGCCAGCAGCTTAGCCGGGACTAGCGGTCCCGTATCGGGGCAGTTCTTC. The chain recombines TRBV13 with TRBJ2-1; 11 nucleotides match TRBD2. The CDR3 is made up of 17 amino acids. Germline lookup yields CDR1 PRHDT and CDR2 FYEKMQ (reference sequence). J lost 12 bases, V lost 1 base, and 14 bases had no gene match.